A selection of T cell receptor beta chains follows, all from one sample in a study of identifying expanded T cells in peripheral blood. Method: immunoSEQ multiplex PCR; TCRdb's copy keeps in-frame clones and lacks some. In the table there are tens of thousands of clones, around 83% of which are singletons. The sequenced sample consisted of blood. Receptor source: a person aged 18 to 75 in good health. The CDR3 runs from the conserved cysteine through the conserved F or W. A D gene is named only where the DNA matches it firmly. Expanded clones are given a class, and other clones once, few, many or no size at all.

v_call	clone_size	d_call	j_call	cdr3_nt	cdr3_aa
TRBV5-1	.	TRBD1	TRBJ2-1	TGCGCCAGCAGCTGGGGGACAGGACAAGTCTACAATGAGCAGTTCTTC	CASSWGTGQVYNEQFF
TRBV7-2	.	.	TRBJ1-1	TGTGCCAGCAGCTTAGCCGGGCAGGGCAAGGCTTTCTTT	CASSLAGQGKAFF
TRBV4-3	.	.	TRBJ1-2	TGCGCCAGCAGCCAACAGAAAGAGATAACTGGCTACACCTTC	CASSQQKEITGYTF
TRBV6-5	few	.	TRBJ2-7	TGTGCCAGCAGTTACGATGAGGGACTCGGGTACGAGCAGTACTTC	CASSYDEGLGYEQYF
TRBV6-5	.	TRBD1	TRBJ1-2	TGTGCCAGCATGCCCGCAGGGGGCGTTTTTGGCTACACCTTC	CASMPAGGVFGYTF
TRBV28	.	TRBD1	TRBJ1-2	TGTGCCAGCAGGATTGGACAGGCTGGGGTAGGCTACACCTTC	CASRIGQAGVGYTF
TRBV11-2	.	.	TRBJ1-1	TGTGCCAGCAGCTTAGTTCCCAACACTGAAGCTTTCTTT	CASSLVPNTEAFF
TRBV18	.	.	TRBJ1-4	TGTGCCAGCTCACCACCGGGCCAACCTAATGAAAAACTGTTTTTT	CASSPPGQPNEKLFF
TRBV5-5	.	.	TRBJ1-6	TGTGCCAGCAGCTTTCGTGGGGTCTATAATTCACCCCTCCACTTT	CASSFRGVYNSPLHF
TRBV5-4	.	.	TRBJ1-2	TGTGCCAGCAAGGAGAAAGGCTACACCTTC	CASKEKGYTF
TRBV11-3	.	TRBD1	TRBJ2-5	TGTGCCAGCAGCTCCGCGGGGACAGGGGATCCGACGGGCCAGTACTTC	CASSSAGTGDPTGQYF
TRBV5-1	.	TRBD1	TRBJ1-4	TGCGCCAGCAGGCCGGGACAGGTGAATGAAAAACTGTTTTTT	CASRPGQVNEKLFF
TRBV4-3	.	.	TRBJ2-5	TGCGCCAGCAGCCTAGGCAGTCAAGAGACCCAGTACTTC	CASSLGSQETQYF
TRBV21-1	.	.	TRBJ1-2	TGTGCCAGCAGCAAAGGGAGGGTTGGGGGCGATGGCTACACCTTC	CASSKGRVGGDGYTF
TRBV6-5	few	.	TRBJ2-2	TGTGCCACCCGGACAGCCTACGCGAACACCGGGGAGCTGTTTTTT	CATRTAYANTGELFF
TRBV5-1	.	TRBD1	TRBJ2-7	TGCGCCAGCAGCCCCAGACAGGGGTCTTCCTACGAGCAGTACTTC	CASSPRQGSSYEQYF
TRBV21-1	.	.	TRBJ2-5	TGTGCCAGCAGCATGGCAGTGCAAGAGACCCAGTACTTC	CASSMAVQETQYF
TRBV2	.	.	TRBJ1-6	TGTGCCAGCAGTGGGGCGGTTTACCCCGAGGGTACACCCCTCCACTTT	CASSGAVYPEGTPLHF
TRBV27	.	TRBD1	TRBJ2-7	TGTGCCAGCAGTTTATTCGGACAGGCCTCTCCCTCCTACGAGCAGTACTTC	CASSLFGQASPSYEQYF
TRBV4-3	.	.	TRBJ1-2	TGCGCCAGCAGCCAAGATCGGGTTGGGGGTTATGGCTACACCTTC	CASSQDRVGGYGYTF
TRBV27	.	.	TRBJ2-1	TGTGCCAGCAGATCATTGGCAGAATACAATGAGCAGTTCTTC	CASRSLAEYNEQFF
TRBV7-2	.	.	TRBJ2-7	TGTGCCAGCAGCTTAGGTTCGGCACAGGGTGGGTACGAGCAGTACTTC	CASSLGSAQGGYEQYF
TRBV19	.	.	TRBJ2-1	TGTGCCAGTAGTCGTAGCGGAGACTCCTACAATGAGCAGTTCTTC	CASSRSGDSYNEQFF
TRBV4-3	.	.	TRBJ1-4	TGCGCCAGCAGCCCCACAGCAGTCGGGACGCCGCGGTTT	CASSPTAVGTPRF
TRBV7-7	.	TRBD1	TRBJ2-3	TGTGCCAGCAGCCAGACAGGGGCGGATACGCAGTATTTT	CASSQTGADTQYF
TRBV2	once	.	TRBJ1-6	TGTGCCAGCAAGACTTTTTTAAGCTCCTATAATTCACCCCTCCACTTT	CASKTFLSSYNSPLHF
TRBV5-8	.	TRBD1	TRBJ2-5	TGTGCCAGCAGCAGGGACAGGGCCGGGGAGACCCAGTACTTC	CASSRDRAGETQYF
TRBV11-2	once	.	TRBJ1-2	TGTGCCAGCAGCTTAAGGAAGTCGAGGGGCGCGGGGGATGGCTACACCTTC	CASSLRKSRGAGDGYTF
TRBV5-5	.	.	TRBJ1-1	TGTGCCAGCAGCTCGGGGGGGACTGAAGCTTTCTTT	CASSSGGTEAFF
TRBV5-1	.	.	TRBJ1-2	TGCGCCAGCAGCTTGGAGATCGCAACTCATTTTTATGGCTACACCTTC	CASSLEIATHFYGYTF
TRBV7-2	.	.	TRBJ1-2	TGTGCCAGCAGCCCCCTGGGCGCGTCGGATGGCTACACCTTC	CASSPLGASDGYTF
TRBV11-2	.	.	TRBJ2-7	TGTGCCAGCAGCCTAGGGACCCCTTACTACGAGCAGTACTTC	CASSLGTPYYEQYF
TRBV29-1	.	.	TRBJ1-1	TGCAGCGTTGCCGGGGGGCAGATAAACACTGAAGCTTTCTTT	CSVAGGQINTEAFF
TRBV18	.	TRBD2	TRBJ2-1	TGTGCCAGCTCACCACCGGGAGGGTTTGGCTACAATGAGCAGTTCTTC	CASSPPGGFGYNEQFF
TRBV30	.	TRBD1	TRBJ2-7	TGTGCCTGGAGTACGACAGGGGGCGGCGAGCAGTACTTC	CAWSTTGGGEQYF
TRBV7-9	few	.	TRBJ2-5	TGTGCCAGCAGCTCCCAGGCGTTGGAGACCCAGTACTTC	CASSSQALETQYF
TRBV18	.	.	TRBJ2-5	TGTGCCAGCTCCCGGGTTCAAGAGACCCAGTACTTC	CASSRVQETQYF
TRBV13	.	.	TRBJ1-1	TGTGCCAGCAGCTTAGTCCCAGGGCCCAACACTGAAGCTTTCTTT	CASSLVPGPNTEAFF
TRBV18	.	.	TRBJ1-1	TGTGCCAGCTCACGACAGAGTATGAACACTGAAGCTTTCTTT	CASSRQSMNTEAFF
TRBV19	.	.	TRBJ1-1	TGTGCCAGTAGTATTGTGAGGGCCCAACAGGACACTGAAGCTTTCTTT	CASSIVRAQQDTEAFF
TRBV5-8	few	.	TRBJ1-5	TGTGCCAGCAGCTTGGTCGGGGGATGGAAGCCCCAGCATTTT	CASSLVGGWKPQHF
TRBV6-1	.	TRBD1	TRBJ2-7	TGTGCCAGCAGTGGTAGGACAGGGCGCCTCTACGAGCAGTACTTC	CASSGRTGRLYEQYF
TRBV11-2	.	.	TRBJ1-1	TGTGCCAGCAGCTTCGAATCAGGAGCAAGCACTGAAGCTTTCTTT	CASSFESGASTEAFF
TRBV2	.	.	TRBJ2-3	TGTGCCAGCGGACGGGGTCACATGGCGCAGTATTTT	CASGRGHMAQYF
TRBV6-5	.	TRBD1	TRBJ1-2	TGTGCCAGCAGTTACTCGCGGACAGGGGGTGGCTACACCTTC	CASSYSRTGGGYTF